Below, 16 T cell receptor beta chains from the same sample are listed, as sequenced in a study of blood T cell repertoires in COVID-19. Some clones are missing from TCRdb's copy, which holds only in-frame ones; the method was immunoSEQ multiplex PCR. The repertoire holds 100,000 to 150,000 clones, with approximately 81% as singletons. Input material: peripheral blood. These receptors were taken from a man aged 60 to 75 with acute or convalescent COVID-19.

The V call is TRBV29-1, the J call TRBJ2-1; tentative D call: TRBD1 (6 bases). The germline V gene has CDR1 SQVTM and CDR2 ANQGSEA. V gave up 2 bases and J gave up 0 bases, with 8 bases separating them. The CDR3 loop spans 14 amino acids. The CDR3, as DNA: TGCAGCGTTGAAACAGGGTCCTCCTACAATGAGCAGTTCTTC. Its translation is CSVETGSSYNEQFF.

V is TRBV6-5 and J is TRBJ2-7; TRBD1 matches 7 bases. This CDR3 region has 15 residues. Per the germline V gene, CDR1 is MNHEY and CDR2 is SVGAGI. V shed 6 bases, J shed 2 bases, and the junction held 10 bases outside the gene matches. The CDR3 is CASSALRQGAYEQYF. CDR3 nucleotides: TGTGCCAGCAGCGCCCTCCGCCAGGGGGCCTACGAGCAGTACTTC.

The V and J genes are TRBV6-5 and TRBJ2-1, with 11 bases fitting TRBD2. V gave up 8 bases and J gave up 7 bases; unmatched junction bases: 10. The CDR3 runs to 15 residues. The germline V gene encodes CDR1 MNHEY and CDR2 SVGAGI. DNA of the CDR3: TGTGCCAGCTGGGGTAGCGGGAGGGCCGAGAATGAGCAGTTCTTC. This translates into CASWGSGRAENEQFF.

The rearrangement links TRBV11-2 to TRBJ2-1; possibly TRBD2 for D (5 bases). Per germline, CDR1 SGHAT and CDR2 FQNNGV. This CDR3 is built from 13 residues. Between the trimmed V and J ends, which lost 5 bases and 10 bases, there was a span of 15 bases. This CDR3 is CASSPVILAEQFF. The CDR3 bases are TGTGCCAGCAGCCCAGTTATCCTAGCCGAGCAGTTCTTC.

The chain links TRBV7-7 to TRBJ1-3, with 10 positions matching TRBD1. Germline V gene sequence: CDR1 SSHAT, CDR2 FNYEAQ (reference sequence). The CDR3 has 17 residues. The V gene end was trimmed by 5 bases and the J gene end by 0 bases; junction bases not matched to a gene: 7. The CDR3 nucleotides are TGTGCCAGCAGCAAGATATGGGACAGGGGCTCTGGAAACACCATATATTTT. Protein product: CASSKIWDRGSGNTIYF.

V and J are TRBV10-2 and TRBJ1-6; TRBD1 is a possible D gene (6 bases). Germline CDR1 is WSHSY and CDR2 is SAAADI. This CDR3 is 14 amino acids long. With 3 bases removed from V and 10 bases from J, the gap between germline ends came to 13 bases. In DNA, the CDR3 is TGCGCCAGCAGTGAAGGGGCAGGGGAGTCACCCCTCCACTTT. The encoded protein is CASSEGAGESPLHF.

The table lists this clone with a few counts. The rearrangement uses TRBV24-1 and TRBJ1-2; D unclear. From germline, CDR1 is KGHDR and CDR2 SFDVKD. CDR3 length equals 14 residues. V shed 4 bases and J shed 8 bases, with 16 bases lying between them. The CDR3 nucleotides read TGTGCCACCAGTGACTATACTAGGGCGGGCGGCTACACCTTC. Protein: CATSDYTRAGGYTF.

This rearrangement joins TRBV18 to TRBJ2-3; perhaps TRBD1 as D (7 bases). Between the trimmed V and J ends, which lost 6 bases and 5 bases, there was a span of 21 bases. The CDR3 runs 16 residues. CDR1 is KGHSH and CDR2 is LQKENI in the germline V gene. CDR3 amino acids: CASSSVTGDLQDTQYF. In DNA form, the CDR3 reads TGTGCCAGCTCCAGTGTTACAGGGGACTTACAAGATACGCAGTATTTT.

The chain recombines TRBV6-6 with TRBJ2-6, with TRBD1 as a possible D gene (5 bases). V lost 7 bases to trimming and J lost 2 bases, with 12 bases between them. The CDR3 spans 15 residues. Per the germline V gene, CDR1 is MNHNY and CDR2 is SVGAGI (reference sequence). As DNA, the CDR3 is TGTGCCAGCACCGCCGCAGGGACTGGGGCCAACGTCCTGACTTTC. It yields the protein CASTAAGTGANVLTF.

This chain joins TRBV29-1 and TRBJ2-2; a weak D match, TRBD1 (6 bases). Germline V gives CDR1 SQVTM, CDR2 ANQGSEA. The CDR3 spans 14 residues. Between the trimmed V and J ends, which lost 3 bases and 5 bases, there was a span of 13 bases. The chain's CDR3 is CSVEAGVRTGELFF. The CDR3 coding sequence is TGCAGCGTTGAGGCAGGGGTGAGAACCGGGGAGCTGTTTTTT.

V usage is TRBV19 and J usage is TRBJ1-6; 7 nucleotides line up with TRBD1. The V gene's germline CDR1 is LNHDA and CDR2 SQIVND (reference sequence). V shed 7 bases, J shed 10 bases, and the junction held 13 bases outside the gene matches. The CDR3 is 15 residues long. The CDR3 is CASKNSGTASSPLHF. CDR3 sequence (DNA): TGTGCCAGTAAGAACTCGGGGACAGCTAGCTCACCCCTCCACTTT.

V gene TRBV19 combines with J gene TRBJ2-1; D may be TRBD2 (6 bases). This CDR3 region has 13 residues. The V end lost 2 bases, the J end lost 9 bases, and 11 bases lay between the germline ends. The V gene's germline CDR1 is LNHDA and CDR2 SQIVND (reference sequence). The CDR3 DNA reads TGTGCCAGTAGTATAATAAGGGACTCTGAGCAGTTCTTC. It is translated as CASSIIRDSEQFF.

The chain employs TRBV11-2 and TRBJ2-6, with D possibly being TRBD2 (6 bases). The length of the CDR3 is 15 residues. The ends were cut back, 1 base at V and 2 bases at J, with 6 bases in the middle. The V gene's germline CDR1 is SGHAT and CDR2 FQNNGV. CDR3 residues: CASSLAGAGANVLTF. The CDR3 nucleotides read TGTGCCAGCAGCTTAGCGGGGGCTGGGGCCAACGTCCTGACTTTC.

V usage is TRBV27 and J usage is TRBJ1-1; weak D call: TRBD1 (5 bases). CDR1 and CDR2 (germline): MNHEY, SMNVEV (reference sequence). The CDR3 is 17 residues long. Between the trimmed V and J ends, which lost 4 bases and 4 bases, there was a span of 22 bases. The CDR3 nucleotides read TGTGCCAGCAGTTCCCCCCCCACAGGTGCTCGGCTCACTGAAGCTTTCTTT. Encoded protein: CASSSPPTGARLTEAFF.

This clone showed up just a few times. The chain recombines TRBV9 with TRBJ2-7; TRBD1 matches 7 bases. This CDR3 is built from 20 residues. Germline-derived CDR1 and CDR2 are SGDLS and YYNGEE. J lost 2 bases, V lost 0 bases, and 20 bases had no gene match. As DNA, the CDR3 is TGTGCCAGCAGCGTAGCTGGAGTAACAGGGGTCGTCAGTGGCCCCTACGAGCAGTACTTC. This gives the protein CASSVAGVTGVVSGPYEQYF.

The V and J genes are TRBV29-1 and TRBJ1-1; D might be TRBD1 (6 bases). The CDR3 totals 12 residues. Trimming took off 7 bases at V and 0 bases at J, with 9 bases between the two ends. Germline V gene lookup returns CDR1 SQVTM and CDR2 ANQGSEA. The CDR3 DNA sequence: TGCAGCGGGGGGACACTGAACACTGAAGCTTTCTTT. Residues: CSGGTLNTEAFF.